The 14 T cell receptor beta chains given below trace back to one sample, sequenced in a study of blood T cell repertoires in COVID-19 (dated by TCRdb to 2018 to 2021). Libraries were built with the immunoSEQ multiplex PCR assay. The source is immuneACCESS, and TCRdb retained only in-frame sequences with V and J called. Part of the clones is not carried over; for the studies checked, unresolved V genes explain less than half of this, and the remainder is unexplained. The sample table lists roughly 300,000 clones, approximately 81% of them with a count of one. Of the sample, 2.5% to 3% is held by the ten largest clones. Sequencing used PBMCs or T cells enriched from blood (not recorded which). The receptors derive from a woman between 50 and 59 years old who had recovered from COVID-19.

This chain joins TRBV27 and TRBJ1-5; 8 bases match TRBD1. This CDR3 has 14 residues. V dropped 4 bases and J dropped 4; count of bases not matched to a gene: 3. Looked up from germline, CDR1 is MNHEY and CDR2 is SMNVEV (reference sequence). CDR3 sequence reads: CASSYRGINQPQHF. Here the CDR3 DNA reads TGTGCCAGCAGTTACAGGGGGATTAATCAGCCCCAGCATTTT.

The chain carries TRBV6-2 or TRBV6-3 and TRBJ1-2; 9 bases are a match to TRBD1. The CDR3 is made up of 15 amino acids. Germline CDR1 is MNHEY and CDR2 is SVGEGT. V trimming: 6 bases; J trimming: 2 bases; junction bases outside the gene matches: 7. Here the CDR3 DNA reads TGTGCCAGCAGCACCGTGGGGACAGGGAACTATGGCTACACCTTC. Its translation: CASSTVGTGNYGYTF.

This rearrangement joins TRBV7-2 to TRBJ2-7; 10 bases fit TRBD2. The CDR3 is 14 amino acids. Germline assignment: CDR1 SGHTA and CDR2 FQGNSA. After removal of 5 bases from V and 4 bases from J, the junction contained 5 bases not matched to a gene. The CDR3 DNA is TGTGCCAGCAGCCTGGGACTAGCGAGTTACGAGCAGTACTTC. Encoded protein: CASSLGLASYEQYF.

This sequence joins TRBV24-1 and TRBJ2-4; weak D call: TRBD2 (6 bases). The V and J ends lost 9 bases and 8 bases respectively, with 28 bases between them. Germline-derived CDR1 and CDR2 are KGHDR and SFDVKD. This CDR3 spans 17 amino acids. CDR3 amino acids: CATDIVWEAPPVDIQYF. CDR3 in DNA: TGTGCCACCGATATAGTATGGGAGGCCCCTCCCGTGGACATTCAGTACTTC.

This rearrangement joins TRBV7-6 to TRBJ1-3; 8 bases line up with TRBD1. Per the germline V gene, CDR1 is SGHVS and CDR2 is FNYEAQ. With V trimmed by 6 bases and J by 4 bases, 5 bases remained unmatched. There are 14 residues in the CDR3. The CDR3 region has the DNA TGTGCCAGCAGTGAAGACAGGGGCGGAAACACCATATATTTT. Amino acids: CASSEDRGGNTIYF.

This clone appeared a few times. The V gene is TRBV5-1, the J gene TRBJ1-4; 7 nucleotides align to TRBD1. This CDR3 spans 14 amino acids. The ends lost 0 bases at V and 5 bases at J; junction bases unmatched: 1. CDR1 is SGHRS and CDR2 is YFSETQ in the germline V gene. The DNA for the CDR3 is TGCGCCAGCAGCTTGGGGGGACAGAATGAAAAACTGTTTTTT. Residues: CASSLGGQNEKLFF.

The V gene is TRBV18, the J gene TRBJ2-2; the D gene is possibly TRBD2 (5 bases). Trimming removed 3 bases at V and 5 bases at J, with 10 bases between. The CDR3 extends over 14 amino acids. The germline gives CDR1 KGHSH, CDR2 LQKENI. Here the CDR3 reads CASSPRAATGELFF. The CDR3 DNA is TGTGCCAGCTCACCGCGGGCGGCTACCGGGGAGCTGTTTTTT.

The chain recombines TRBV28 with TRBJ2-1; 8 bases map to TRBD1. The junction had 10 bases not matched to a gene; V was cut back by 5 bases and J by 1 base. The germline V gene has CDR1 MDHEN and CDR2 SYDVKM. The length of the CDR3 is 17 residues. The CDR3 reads CASSTLRTGGSYNEQFF. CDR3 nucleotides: TGTGCCAGCAGTACCCTCCGCACAGGGGGATCCTACAATGAGCAGTTCTTC.

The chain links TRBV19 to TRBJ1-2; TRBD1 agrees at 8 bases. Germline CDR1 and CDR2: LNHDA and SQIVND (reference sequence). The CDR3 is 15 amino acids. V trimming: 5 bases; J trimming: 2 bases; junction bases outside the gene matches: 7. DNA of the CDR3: TGTGCCAGTAGTCGACGACAGGGGACCAACTATGGCTACACCTTC. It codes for CASSRRQGTNYGYTF. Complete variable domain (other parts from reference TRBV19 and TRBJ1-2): DGGITQSPKYLFRKEGQNVTLSCEQNLNHDAMYWYRQDPGQGLRLIYYSQIVNDFQKGDIAEGYSVSREKKESFPLTVTSAQKNPTAFYLCASSRRQGTNYGYTFGSGTRLTVV.

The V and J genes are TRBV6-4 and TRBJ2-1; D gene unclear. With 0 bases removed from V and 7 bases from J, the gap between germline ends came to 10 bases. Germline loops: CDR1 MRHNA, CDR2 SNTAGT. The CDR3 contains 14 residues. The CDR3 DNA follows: TGTGCCAGCAGTGACTCCGTAGATTCTAATGAGCAGTTCTTC. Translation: CASSDSVDSNEQFF.

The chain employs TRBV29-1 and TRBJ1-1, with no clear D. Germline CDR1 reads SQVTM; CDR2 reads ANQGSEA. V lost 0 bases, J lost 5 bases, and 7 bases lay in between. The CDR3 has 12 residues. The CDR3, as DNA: TGCAGCGTTGAAGACAGGAGGACTGAAGCTTTCTTT. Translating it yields CSVEDRRTEAFF.

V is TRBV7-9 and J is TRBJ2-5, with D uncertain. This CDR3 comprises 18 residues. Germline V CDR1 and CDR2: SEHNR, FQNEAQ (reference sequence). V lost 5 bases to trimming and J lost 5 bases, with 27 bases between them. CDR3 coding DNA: TGTGCCAGCAGCCCCCCCTTCATGACCAGTCCGAGAGCGGAGACCCAGTACTTC. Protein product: CASSPPFMTSPRAETQYF.

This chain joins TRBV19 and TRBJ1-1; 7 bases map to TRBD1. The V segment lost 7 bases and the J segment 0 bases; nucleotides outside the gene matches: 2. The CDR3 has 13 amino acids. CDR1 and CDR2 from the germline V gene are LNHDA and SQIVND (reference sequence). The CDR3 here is CASKQGMNTEAFF. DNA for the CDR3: TGTGCCAGTAAACAGGGGATGAACACTGAAGCTTTCTTT.

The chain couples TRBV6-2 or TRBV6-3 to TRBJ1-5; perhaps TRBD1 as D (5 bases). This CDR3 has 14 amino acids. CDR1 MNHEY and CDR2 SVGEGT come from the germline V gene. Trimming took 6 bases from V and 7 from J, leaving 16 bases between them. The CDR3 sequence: CASSRPGGGQPQHF. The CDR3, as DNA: TGTGCCAGCAGCCGCCCGGGGGGTGGCCAGCCCCAGCATTTT.